This TCR beta chain emerged from a study of T cells in Graves' hyperthyroidism and ophthalmopathy (dated by TCRdb to between 2018 and 2021). In terms of the full investigation: Peripheral blood was collected at initial diagnosis, before any treatment. To identify distinguishing TCR V-J signatures, a discovery cohort of some 99 patients was used, comprising 43 with Graves' ophthalmopathy and some 60 with stable Graves' hyperthyroidism. An independent validation cohort of fewer than 20 hyperthyroidism patients and 17 patients who later progressed to ophthalmopathy tested prospective prediction of ophthalmopathy. For training and testing, the approximately 92 patients in the discovery cohort were randomly divided in a 7:3 ratio. The study also compared thyroid tissue and blood T-cell repertoires from about six Graves' hyperthyroidism patients. After blood sampling, hyperthyroidism patients were treated with methimazole at a starting dose of 30 mg daily, and ophthalmopathy patients were treated with high-dose intravenous methylprednisolone. The paper describes TCR Vbeta CDR3 sequencing of some 130 peripheral blood samples, made up of about 40 ophthalmopathy patients, 70 to 75 hyperthyroidism patients and 17 progressor patients.

Turning to this clonotype: Its antigen is still unknown. Per-nucleotide qualities are absent, and no much larger clonotype sits a single base away.

Compared with germline, V lacks 4 bases and J lacks 6 bases; bases without a gene match: 8. Sequences SGHNT (CDR1) and YYREEE (CDR2) are obtained from the germline V gene (reference sequence). The CDR3 measures 15 amino acids from cysteine to phenylalanine. The kept DNA is CDR3 alone, 45 bases in frame from the first base. Ophthalmopathy patients had moderately to severely active disease, Clinical Activity Score of at least 3, NOSPECS grade of at least 4, and duration under 3 months. Patients with uncontrolled infections, other autoimmune diseases, pregnancy or lactation were excluded. Clinical symptoms, serum thyroxine and TRAb, thyroid ultrasound, and orbital computed tomography formed the basis for the diagnoses. Ficoll-Paque density gradient centrifugation was used to isolate PBMCs from 9.5 to 10 ml of fresh peripheral blood. Trizol reagent was used to extract total RNA, and RNA quality was then checked on an Agilent 2100 Bioanalyzer.

The TCR beta CDR3 regions were amplified from RNA transcripts. The first round of RT-PCR for the TCR CDR3 was performed with the HTBI primer set and the Qiagen OneStep RT-PCR kit. The libraries were constructed in a second round of multiplex PCR and then size-selected and purified. Paired-end sequencing of the libraries was performed with 100 bp reads on an Illumina HiSeq2000. For the original study's pipeline: SOAPnuke was used to process the raw data, throwing out any read that contained adapters or uncalled bases, had a mean Phred below 15, or lacked an exact constant-primer or identifier match. High-quality paired reads were merged with COPE v1.2.5, and unique nucleotide sequences were defined as clonotypes. Clonotypes were aligned to IMGT TRBV, TRBD and TRBJ reference segments using MiTCR v1.1. The analysis was restricted to V-J combinations with a frequency above 0.0001, which together covered roughly 99% of the repertoires. A TCS score was defined as the ratio of F50 (clonal expansion) to E x V (chaos), with BLOSUM62-based TCRdist applied between CDR3 peptides within each V-J. Welch's t-statistics and random forest reduced fewer than 600 V-J features to about 12, which were used in a naive Bayes classifier (R e1071). The public reads were quality trimmed at Q25 with fastp and then assembled into clones with MiXCR by TCRdb, keeping productive beta chains. Duplicate CDR3 protein sequences are folded into a single record with the most common DNA and genes. The V and J calls reflect TCRdb's pipeline rather than the authors' work. The sample data list about 270,000 distinct CDR3 sequences, and 20% to 25% of these were observed just once. Under 65% of the sample is taken by the ten largest.

Results and caveats for the whole study, not just this receptor: During validation, the model predicted progression to ophthalmopathy a median of roughly six months ahead of onset, with almost 71% sensitivity and 72.22% specificity. Most expanded thyroid clonotypes (frequency above 0.001) were also found in blood, which suggests that blood repertoires may mirror thyroid immune responses. A 13 V-J signature model separated ophthalmopathy from stable hyperthyroidism, with roughly 88% sensitivity and about 81% specificity in cross-validation and 80%/75% in testing. Sample size was not statistically predetermined, and blinding of investigators to group allocation was not performed.

Sequencing was carried out using blood. The chain is made from TRBV5-4 and TRBJ1-5; 9 bases in the middle match TRBD1. The sequence was collected from a man under 40 with Graves' ophthalmopathy. The DNA sequence follows: TGTGCCAGCAGCCCGGGGACAGGGATTTCTCAGCCCCAGCATTTT. The translation is CASSPGTGISQPQHF.